The T cell receptor (beta chain) under discussion was sequenced for a study of early T cells in non-severe SARS-CoV-2 infection. Overall study findings and caveats: VDJdb-based matching was biased toward anti-spike CD8 responses and missed private and CD4 specificities.

The CDR3 runs to 12 residues. Unmatched junction bases numbered 3, after V lost 0 bases and J lost 15 bases. Germline CDR1 SEHNR, CDR2 FQNEAQ (reference sequence). Of note for this clonotype: Antigen unknown.

TCRdb reprocessed the 5' RACE reads via MiXCR and lists one record per CDR3 protein. The data contain fewer than 50,000 distinct CDR3 sequences, around 6.9% of them seen just once; the ten biggest clones take up approximately 3%. This sample comprised whole blood, obtained at baseline. This receptor was obtained from an adult who was a healthcare worker with PCR-confirmed SARS-CoV-2 infection or an uninfected control (not recorded which). V gene TRBV7-9 combines with J gene TRBJ2-1, with 9 bases aligning to TRBD1. The CDR3 spells CASSLAGTGLFF. CDR3 DNA sequence: TGTGCCAGCAGCTTAGCGGGGACAGGGCTGTTCTTC.